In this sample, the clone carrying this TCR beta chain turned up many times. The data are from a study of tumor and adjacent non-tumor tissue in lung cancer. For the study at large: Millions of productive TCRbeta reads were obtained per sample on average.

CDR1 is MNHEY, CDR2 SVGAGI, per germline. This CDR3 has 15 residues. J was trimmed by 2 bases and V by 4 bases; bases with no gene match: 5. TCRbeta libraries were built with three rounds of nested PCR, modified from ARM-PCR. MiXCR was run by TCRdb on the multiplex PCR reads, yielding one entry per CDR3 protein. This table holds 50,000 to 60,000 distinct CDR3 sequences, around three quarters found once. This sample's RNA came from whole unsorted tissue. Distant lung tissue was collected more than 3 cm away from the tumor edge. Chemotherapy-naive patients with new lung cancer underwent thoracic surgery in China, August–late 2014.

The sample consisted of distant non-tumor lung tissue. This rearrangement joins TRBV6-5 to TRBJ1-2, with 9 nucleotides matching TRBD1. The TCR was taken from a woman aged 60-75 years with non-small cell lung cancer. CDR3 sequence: CASSSWTGVNYGYTF. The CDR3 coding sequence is TGTGCCAGCAGTTCTTGGACAGGGGTGAACTATGGCTACACCTTC.